Presented here are 20 T cell receptor beta chains from one specimen sequenced in a study of neurological immune-mediated disorders. One entry per CDR3 protein, called by TCRdb with MiXCR from the 5' RACE reads. The data hold tens of thousands of distinct CDR3 sequences, with roughly 10% observed a single time. Sequences were obtained from CD4+ T cells from blood. The receptors shown here come from a woman aged 30 to 39 with HTLV-1-associated myelopathy (HAM/TSP).

This clonotype appeared many times. The CDR3 nucleotides read TGTGCCAGCAGTTACTGGGGTGGGGTTAATGAGCAGTTCTTC. It is translated as CASSYWGGVNEQFF. V is TRBV6-5 and J is TRBJ2-1; the D is unclear. The V end lost 1 base, the J end lost 7 bases, and 11 bases lay between the germline ends. The germline gives CDR1 MNHEY, CDR2 SVGAGI. The CDR3 totals 14 residues.

This clonotype was seen a handful of times. The chain employs TRBV20-1 and TRBJ2-3, with D maybe TRBD1 (5 bases). CDR1 DFQATT and CDR2 SNEGSKA come from the germline V gene (reference sequence). The V and J ends lost 6 bases and 1 base respectively, with 17 bases between them. The CDR3 runs to 15 residues. This CDR3 is CSATKGFSGTDTQYF. The CDR3 nucleotides read TGCAGTGCGACAAAGGGGTTTTCGGGCACAGATACGCAGTATTTT.

This clonotype was observed at least ten times. The V gene is TRBV5-5, the J gene TRBJ1-2; 8 bases map to TRBD1. The CDR3 sequence is 14 residues long. Trimming took 2 bases from V and 2 from J; bases not matched to a gene: 2. Germline CDR1 and CDR2: SGHKS and YYEKEE (reference sequence). Written as DNA, the CDR3 is TGTGCCAGCAGCTTCCCAGGGGGCAACTATGGCTACACCTTC. Translation: CASSFPGGNYGYTF.

This clonotype showed up many times. The chain couples TRBV2 to TRBJ2-2; tentative D call: TRBD1 (6 bases). The CDR3 runs 14 residues. V was shortened by 6 bases and J by 5 bases, with 13 bases between the two germline ends. Looked up from germline, CDR1 is SNHLY and CDR2 is FYNNEI. The CDR3 region has the DNA TGTGCCAGCAGCCTAAATAGGGGGACCGGGGAGCTGTTTTTT. Its translation: CASSLNRGTGELFF.

Regarding this clonotype: An end of the junction does not agree with germline; a read error may underlie this. This chain links TRBV3-1 with TRBJ1-2; TRBD1 might be the D (5 bases). The germline CDR1 and CDR2 sequences are LGHDT and YNNKEL (reference sequence). This CDR3 comprises 13 residues. The CDR3 DNA reads TGTGCCAGCAGTCAAAGGGGAATTGAGGGCTACACCTTT. This translates into CASSQRGIEGYTF.

This clonotype was counted at least ten times. The V gene is TRBV24-1, the J gene TRBJ1-1; perhaps TRBD1 as D (5 bases). V was clipped by 4 bases and J by 3 bases, with 8 bases between them. CDR3 size: 13 residues. Looked up from germline, CDR1 is KGHDR and CDR2 is SFDVKD. The chain's CDR3 is CATSEGTYTEAFF. DNA of the CDR3: TGTGCCACCAGTGAGGGGACCTACACTGAAGCTTTCTTT.

By its share, this clonotype is medium-sized. CDR3 sequence (DNA): TGTGCCAGCAGCCCTAGCACAGATACGCAGTATTTT. Protein product: CASSPSTDTQYF. The V gene is TRBV7-2, the J gene TRBJ2-3; D not resolved. CDR3 length: 12 residues. V lost 5 bases, J lost 0 bases, and 3 bases lay in between. Germline CDR1 and CDR2: SGHTA and FQGNSA.

This clonotype was counted at least ten times. This sequence joins TRBV20-1 and TRBJ2-1; D remains ambiguous. Germline V gives CDR1 DFQATT, CDR2 SNEGSKA (reference sequence). The ends were cut back, 3 bases at V and 6 bases at J, with 9 bases in the middle. This CDR3 region has 12 residues. CDR3: CSARFQSNEQFF. CDR3 nucleotides: TGCAGTGCTAGGTTTCAGTCCAATGAGCAGTTCTTC.

This clonotype came up many times. The chain has TRBV20-1 and TRBJ1-6, with D perhaps matching TRBD1 (5 bases). The V gene lost 0 bases and the J gene lost 6 bases, with 9 bases spanning the gap. The CDR3 spans 14 residues. The germline V gene encodes CDR1 DFQATT and CDR2 SNEGSKA (reference sequence). Written as DNA, the CDR3 is TGCAGTGCTAGAGATATGGGGCTTAATTCACCCCTCCACTTT. Translated: CSARDMGLNSPLHF.

Remarks on this clonotype: This may come from a read error, since a much larger clone is one base off. This chain's CDR3 is CASSDLRGQQPQNF. The CDR3 DNA follows: TGCGCCAGCAGTGATCTGAGGGGGCAACAGCCCCAGAATTTT. The chain recombines TRBV10-2 with TRBJ1-5, with 7 bases matching TRBD1. CDR1 and CDR2 (germline): WSHSY, SAAADI. CDR3 size: 14 residues.

This clonotype has ten or more counts. The V gene is TRBV20-1, the J gene TRBJ1-2; D unresolved. This CDR3 is 17 amino acids long. Trimming cost V 0 bases and J 4 bases, with 21 bases left between them. The germline V gene encodes CDR1 DFQATT and CDR2 SNEGSKA (reference sequence). CDR3 DNA: TGCAGTGCTAGAGATCTCCCCTCCGGCGGGTTCGGCTATGGCTACACCTTC. Amino acids: CSARDLPSGGFGYGYTF.

This clonotype was recorded at least ten times. The gene calls are TRBV19 and TRBJ1-2; 8 bases are a match to TRBD1. The CDR3 totals 16 residues. CDR1 and CDR2 (germline): LNHDA, SQIVND (reference sequence). V gave up 3 bases and J gave up 8 bases; unmatched junction bases: 14. CDR3 amino acids: CASSIGPGQVGGGYTF. The DNA of the CDR3 is TGTGCCAGTAGTATTGGACCGGGACAGGTCGGGGGCGGCTACACCTTC.

This clonotype was recorded many times. The chain links TRBV7-9 to TRBJ1-1; TRBD1 is a possible D gene (6 bases). Trimming took 4 bases from V and 4 from J, leaving 10 bases between them. Germline loops: CDR1 SEHNR, CDR2 FQNEAQ (reference sequence). The CDR3 consists of 13 residues. The chain's CDR3 is CASSYREGTEAFF. For the CDR3, the DNA is TGTGCCAGCAGCTACAGGGAGGGCACTGAAGCTTTCTTT.

This clonotype was recorded at least ten times. This rearrangement joins TRBV2 to TRBJ1-2, with D maybe TRBD1 (6 bases). The CDR3 runs 14 residues. V gave up 1 base and J gave up 4 bases, with 10 bases separating them. From germline, CDR1 is SNHLY and CDR2 FYNNEI. The CDR3 is CASSEDRVSYGYTF. In DNA, the CDR3 is TGTGCCAGCAGTGAAGACAGGGTTTCCTATGGCTACACCTTC. The variable domain in full, completed from reference TRBV2 and TRBJ1-2, reads EPEVTQTPSHQVTQMGQEVILRCVPISNHLYFYWYRQILGQKVEFLVSFYNNEISEKSEIFDDQFSVERPDGSNFTLKIRSTKLEDSAMYFCASSEDRVSYGYTFGSGTRLTVV.

The chain combines TRBV7-9 with TRBJ2-7; TRBD1 matches 9 bases. The CDR3 length is 14 residues. J was trimmed by 5 bases and V by 5 bases; bases with no gene match: 7. Per the germline V gene, CDR1 is SEHNR and CDR2 is FQNEAQ (reference sequence). CDR3: CASSPWDRVHEQYF. The CDR3 DNA follows: TGTGCCAGCAGCCCCTGGGACAGGGTACACGAGCAGTACTTC.

The table lists this clonotype with many counts. CDR3 nucleotide sequence: TGCAGTGCTAACAGGGGAAGTGGAACCGGGGAGCTGTTTTTT. Protein product: CSANRGSGTGELFF. J is TRBJ2-2 and V is TRBV20-1, with 7 nucleotides matching TRBD1. V lost 4 bases, J lost 5 bases, and 7 bases stayed unmatched. The length of the CDR3 is 14 residues. CDR1 is DFQATT, CDR2 SNEGSKA, per germline (reference sequence).

Ten or more counts support this clonotype. The chain recombines TRBV24-1 with TRBJ2-1; a weak D match, TRBD2 (5 bases). Germline assignment: CDR1 KGHDR and CDR2 SFDVKD. V lost 10 bases and J lost 8, with 17 bases in between. This CDR3 is 13 amino acids long. CDR3: CATSTTRSDEQFF. The DNA for the CDR3 is TGTGCCACTTCCACAACTAGATCGGATGAGCAGTTCTTC.

This clonotype was seen more than once but under ten times. The rearrangement joins TRBV4-1 to TRBJ2-4; no firm D call. Germline V gene sequence: CDR1 MGHRA, CDR2 YSYEKL. Trimming took off 5 bases at V and 4 bases at J, with 12 bases between the two ends. CDR3 size: 14 residues. In DNA form, the CDR3 reads TGCGCCAGCAGCAACGGACCGCTTAAAAACATTCAGTACTTC. Translation gives CASSNGPLKNIQYF.

This clonotype was observed many times. The rearrangement joins TRBV11-2 to TRBJ1-1; D gene ambiguous. V lost 6 bases and J 5 bases, leaving 13 bases between the germline ends. Germline CDR1 is SGHAT and CDR2 is FQNNGV. This CDR3 spans 13 amino acids. CDR3 sequence reads: CASRLLLGTEAFF. The CDR3 nucleotides read TGTGCCAGCAGACTCCTCCTGGGAACTGAAGCTTTCTTT.

This clonotype was seen many times. This sequence joins TRBV5-1 and TRBJ2-3; D uncertain. This CDR3 region has 12 residues. V was cut by 3 bases and J by 4 bases, with 6 bases left in between. The germline V gene encodes CDR1 SGHRS and CDR2 YFSETQ. CDR3 in DNA: TGCGCCAGCAGCTACCAAGCAGATACGCAGTATTTT. It specifies CASSYQADTQYF.